These 12 T cell receptor beta chains originate from one sample sequenced in a study of T-cell memory formation after mild COVID-19. From the 5' RACE reads, TCRdb called clonotypes with MiXCR, one entry per CDR3 protein. The sample yields hundreds of thousands of distinct CDR3 sequences, around a quarter seen once. The sequenced material came from PBMCs or a T cell subset sorted from them (not recorded which). The receptors here all came from an adult woman who had mild COVID-19 (a few samples of this study predate the infection). Cell type and time point are not known.

A few counts support this clonotype. This sequence joins TRBV20-1 and TRBJ1-2; D is ambiguous. V lost 7 bases and J 0 bases, leaving 12 bases between the germline ends. CDR3 length: 13 amino acids. From germline, CDR1 is DFQATT and CDR2 SNEGSKA (reference sequence). The CDR3 bases are TGCAGTGGAAGGACCGCTGCTAACTATGGCTACACCTTC. As protein: CSGRTAANYGYTF.

This clonotype was picked up a small number of times. The chain has TRBV5-1 and TRBJ2-1, with TRBD2 matching 11 bases. V gave up 4 bases and J gave up 9 bases; unmatched junction bases: 9. Germline assignment: CDR1 SGHRS and CDR2 YFSETQ. This CDR3 contains 15 residues. Written as DNA, the CDR3 is TGCGCCAGCAGCCTAGCGGGGGGAGTCCTAGGTGAGCAGTTCTTC. Its translation is CASSLAGGVLGEQFF.

The genes are TRBV9 and TRBJ1-6; no firm D call. Trimming shortened V by 0 bases and J by 7 bases, and 5 bases separated the two germline ends. The CDR3 extends over 13 amino acids. Germline V lookup: CDR1 SGDLS, CDR2 YYNGEE. CDR3 sequence (DNA): TGTGCCAGCAGCGTAGCGGCGAATTCACCCCTCCACTTT. It translates to CASSVAANSPLHF.

The table lists this clonotype with a few counts. The chain is built from TRBV6-5 and TRBJ2-2; 10 positions agree with TRBD2. Germline CDR1 MNHEY, CDR2 SVGAGI. V lost 2 bases to trimming and J lost 4 bases; unmatched junction nucleotides: 7. CDR3 length equals 17 residues. The CDR3 coding sequence is TGTGCCAGCAGTTACACATTTATAGCGGGAGGCACCGGGGAGCTGTTTTTT. As protein: CASSYTFIAGGTGELFF.

V usage is TRBV6-6 and J usage is TRBJ2-6; D might be TRBD1 or TRBD2, each matching 5 bases. Per the germline V gene, CDR1 is MNHNY and CDR2 is SVGAGI (reference sequence). The CDR3 extends over 15 amino acids. The V gene lost 2 bases and the J gene lost 4 bases, with 9 bases spanning the gap. For the CDR3, the DNA is TGTGCCAGCAGTTACCAAGGGGACGGGGCCAACGTCCTGACTTTC. Its translation: CASSYQGDGANVLTF.

This clonotype was seen a few times. The chain recombines TRBV29-1 with TRBJ2-3; the D is unclear. V was clipped by 4 bases and J by 2 bases, with 10 bases between them. The germline CDR1 and CDR2 sequences are SQVTM and ANQGSEA. This CDR3 region has 13 residues. CDR3 loop: CSVAGRITDTQYF. In DNA form, the CDR3 reads TGCAGCGTTGCCGGCAGAATCACAGATACGCAGTATTTT.

This clonotype came up a few times. This chain uses TRBV7-6 with TRBJ2-2; 10 positions agree with TRBD1. After removal of 4 bases from V and 7 bases from J, the junction contained 6 bases not matched to a gene. The CDR3 spans 15 residues. Germline V gives CDR1 SGHVS, CDR2 FNYEAQ. The CDR3 DNA reads as TGTGCCAGCAGCTGGGACAGGGGATTTGGCGGGGAGCTGTTTTTT. Its protein is CASSWDRGFGGELFF.

This chain links TRBV4-2 with TRBJ2-5, with 8 positions matching TRBD1. The V segment lost 4 bases and the J segment 1 base; nucleotides outside the gene matches: 5. This CDR3 is 15 amino acids long. CDR1 is LGHNA, CDR2 YNFKEQ, per germline. CDR3 coding DNA: TGTGCCAGCAGCCTCGGACAGGGTCCCCAAGAGACCCAGTACTTC. Translating gives CASSLGQGPQETQYF.

This clonotype was seen a handful of times. This chain joins TRBV7-6 and TRBJ2-1; D remains ambiguous. Germline V lookup: CDR1 SGHVS, CDR2 FNYEAQ. Trimming removed 3 bases from V and 5 bases from J, with 8 bases in between. The CDR3 is 13 amino acids. The CDR3 DNA follows: TGTGCCAGCAGCTTTACCAAAAACAATGAGCAGTTCTTC. Residues: CASSFTKNNEQFF.

The chain has TRBV7-2 and TRBJ1-2; D remains ambiguous. The V gene lost 6 bases and the J gene lost 4 bases, with 15 bases spanning the gap. Germline V gene lookup returns CDR1 SGHTA and CDR2 FQGNSA. This CDR3 has 14 amino acids. The CDR3 DNA follows: TGTGCCAGCAGGGCGGGTGTCGTTGGCTATGGCTACACCTTC. Translating it yields CASRAGVVGYGYTF.

V gene TRBV20-1 combines with J gene TRBJ2-7, with no clear D. Germline V gene lookup returns CDR1 DFQATT and CDR2 SNEGSKA (reference sequence). This CDR3 has 13 amino acids. Trimming took off 3 bases at V and 6 bases at J, with 15 bases between the two ends. CDR3 sequence reads: CSARGSESIEQYF. CDR3 nucleotide sequence: TGCAGTGCTAGGGGGTCGGAGTCGATCGAGCAGTACTTC.

This clonotype was counted ten times or more. The genes are TRBV2 and TRBJ1-6; D gene ambiguous. Germline loops: CDR1 SNHLY, CDR2 FYNNEI. V was trimmed by 5 bases and J by 6 bases, leaving 11 bases between them. This CDR3 has 14 residues. The CDR3: CASSYGQANSPLHF. The CDR3 region has the DNA TGTGCCAGCAGTTATGGCCAGGCTAATTCACCCCTCCACTTT.